The source of this T cell receptor beta chain is a study of cytotoxic CD8 clonotypes in ibrutinib-treated CLL. Study conclusions and caveats: Clonotypes that were public were uncommon, and they contracted or stayed stable on treatment.

Data came from immunoSEQ multiplex PCR; TCRdb stores just in-frame clones and leaves some out. The repertoire has around 140,000 clones, around three quarters of them found once; the top ten carry less than 30%. V was shortened by 2 bases and J by 2 bases, with 12 bases between the two germline ends. Germline V gene data show CDR1 as SEHNR and CDR2 as FQNEAQ (reference sequence). This CDR3 region has 15 residues. As concerns this clone: Its antigen is not identified.

This sequence originates from a human donor with chronic lymphocytic leukemia. This sample comprised PBMCs, obtained after 12 months of ibrutinib treatment. V is TRBV7-9 and J is TRBJ1-2, with a possible D match to TRBD1 (6 bases). The CDR3 sequence is CASSLPRDTNYGYTF. The CDR3 DNA sequence: TGTGCCAGCAGCTTACCCCGGGACACCAACTATGGCTACACCTTC. The full variable domain, in which reference TRBV7-9 and TRBJ1-2 provide the parts outside the CDR3, is DTGVSQNPRHKITKRGQNVTFRCDPISEHNRLYWYRQTLGQGPEFLTYFQNEAQLEKSRLLSDRFSAERPKGSFSTLEIQRTEQGDSAMYLCASSLPRDTNYGYTFGSGTRLTVV.